The entry below describes one TCR beta chain. This CDR3 has 14 amino acids. The germline V and J ends were trimmed by 5 bases and 2 bases, with 9 bases remaining between them. In germline, CDR1 is SGHVS, CDR2 FNYEAQ. This record belongs to a study of blood T cell repertoires in COVID-19. Turning to the study itself: Sources were T cells, B-cell-depleted T cells, or PBMCs; the material itself was cDNA or gDNA.

Authors' analysis steps: Scientists estimated how many nucleated cells there were by amplifying reference gene primers. TCRdb keeps only in-frame clones here, not all; method: immunoSEQ multiplex PCR. V and J calls and clone size come straight from that table; D and trimming were deduced from the DNA. The sample comprises about 280,000 clones, 85% of which are singletons, and roughly 5.3% rests with the top ten. Sequenced: peripheral blood. The chain employs TRBV7-6 and TRBJ1-4, with D possibly matching TRBD1 (5 bases). This TCR came from a man aged 45-65 years with active or convalescent COVID-19. The CDR3 DNA sequence: TGTGCCAGCAGCCCCCAGGGTACTAATGAAAAACTGTTTTTT. Amino acid sequence: CASSPQGTNEKLFF.